This paragraph covers one T cell receptor beta chain sequence. The sample belongs to a study of radiation and T cells in renal cell carcinoma. Study background: Nephrectomy followed 15 Gy stereotactic body radiation by 4 weeks.

Profiling relied on immunoSEQ multiplex PCR, and the TCRdb table lists in-frame clones only, not all of them. The sample carries 130,000 or so clones, over 65% recorded once. Time point given: baseline pretreatment blood. The treatment denotes: 15 Gy SBRT to primary tumor, nephrectomy 4 weeks later. Serial blood draws occurred at baseline and 2 and 4 weeks post-SBRT. The source is a woman in her forties or fifties with renal cell carcinoma. The sequenced sample was blood, obtained from a patient whose treatment included radiotherapy and nephrectomy.

CDR3 sequence reads: CASSLVRLAHEQFF. The DNA for the CDR3 is TGTGCCAGCAGCTTGGTGCGCTTAGCCCATGAGCAGTTCTTC. This chain links TRBV5-6 with TRBJ2-1; D call uncertain. CDR3 length: 14 residues. V gave up 0 bases and J gave up 8 bases, with 12 bases separating them. Germline loops: CDR1 SGHDT, CDR2 YYEEEE.